This TCR beta chain was sequenced during a study of T cells in tuberculosis. The overall study: Blood was taken before or within 7 days of anti-tuberculosis therapy.

Germline assignment: CDR1 SQVTM and CDR2 ANQGSEA. J lost 4 bases, V lost 6 bases, and 12 bases had no gene match. CDR3 length: 16 residues. Time point indicated: new active TB diagnosis, blood taken before or within 7 days of starting treatment. Libraries were prepared by immunoSEQ multiplex PCR; TCRdb keeps only in-frame clonotypes and omits some of them. The repertoire has about 33,000 clones, about 92% of them found once; the top ten carry 6.5% to 9%. Regarding the study as a whole: A GMM-specific repertoire classifier reached about 89% accuracy, AUROC approximately 0.93. GMM-specific TCRs were nearer to active tuberculosis alpha repertoires, suggesting expansion. The TCR-beta difference was not significant; alpha differences partly reflected length.

This clone was seen a few times. The antigen remains unidentified. This TCR was recovered from an adult with tuberculosis. Some clones in this sample may be carry-over from other donors' samples. This rearrangement joins TRBV29-1 to TRBJ2-1, with 10 nucleotides matching TRBD1. Source: PBMCs, taken at tuberculosis diagnosis. The CDR3: CSVLRVGDRGYNEQFF. The CDR3 DNA reads TGCAGCGTCCTACGGGTGGGGGACAGGGGTTACAATGAGCAGTTCTTC.